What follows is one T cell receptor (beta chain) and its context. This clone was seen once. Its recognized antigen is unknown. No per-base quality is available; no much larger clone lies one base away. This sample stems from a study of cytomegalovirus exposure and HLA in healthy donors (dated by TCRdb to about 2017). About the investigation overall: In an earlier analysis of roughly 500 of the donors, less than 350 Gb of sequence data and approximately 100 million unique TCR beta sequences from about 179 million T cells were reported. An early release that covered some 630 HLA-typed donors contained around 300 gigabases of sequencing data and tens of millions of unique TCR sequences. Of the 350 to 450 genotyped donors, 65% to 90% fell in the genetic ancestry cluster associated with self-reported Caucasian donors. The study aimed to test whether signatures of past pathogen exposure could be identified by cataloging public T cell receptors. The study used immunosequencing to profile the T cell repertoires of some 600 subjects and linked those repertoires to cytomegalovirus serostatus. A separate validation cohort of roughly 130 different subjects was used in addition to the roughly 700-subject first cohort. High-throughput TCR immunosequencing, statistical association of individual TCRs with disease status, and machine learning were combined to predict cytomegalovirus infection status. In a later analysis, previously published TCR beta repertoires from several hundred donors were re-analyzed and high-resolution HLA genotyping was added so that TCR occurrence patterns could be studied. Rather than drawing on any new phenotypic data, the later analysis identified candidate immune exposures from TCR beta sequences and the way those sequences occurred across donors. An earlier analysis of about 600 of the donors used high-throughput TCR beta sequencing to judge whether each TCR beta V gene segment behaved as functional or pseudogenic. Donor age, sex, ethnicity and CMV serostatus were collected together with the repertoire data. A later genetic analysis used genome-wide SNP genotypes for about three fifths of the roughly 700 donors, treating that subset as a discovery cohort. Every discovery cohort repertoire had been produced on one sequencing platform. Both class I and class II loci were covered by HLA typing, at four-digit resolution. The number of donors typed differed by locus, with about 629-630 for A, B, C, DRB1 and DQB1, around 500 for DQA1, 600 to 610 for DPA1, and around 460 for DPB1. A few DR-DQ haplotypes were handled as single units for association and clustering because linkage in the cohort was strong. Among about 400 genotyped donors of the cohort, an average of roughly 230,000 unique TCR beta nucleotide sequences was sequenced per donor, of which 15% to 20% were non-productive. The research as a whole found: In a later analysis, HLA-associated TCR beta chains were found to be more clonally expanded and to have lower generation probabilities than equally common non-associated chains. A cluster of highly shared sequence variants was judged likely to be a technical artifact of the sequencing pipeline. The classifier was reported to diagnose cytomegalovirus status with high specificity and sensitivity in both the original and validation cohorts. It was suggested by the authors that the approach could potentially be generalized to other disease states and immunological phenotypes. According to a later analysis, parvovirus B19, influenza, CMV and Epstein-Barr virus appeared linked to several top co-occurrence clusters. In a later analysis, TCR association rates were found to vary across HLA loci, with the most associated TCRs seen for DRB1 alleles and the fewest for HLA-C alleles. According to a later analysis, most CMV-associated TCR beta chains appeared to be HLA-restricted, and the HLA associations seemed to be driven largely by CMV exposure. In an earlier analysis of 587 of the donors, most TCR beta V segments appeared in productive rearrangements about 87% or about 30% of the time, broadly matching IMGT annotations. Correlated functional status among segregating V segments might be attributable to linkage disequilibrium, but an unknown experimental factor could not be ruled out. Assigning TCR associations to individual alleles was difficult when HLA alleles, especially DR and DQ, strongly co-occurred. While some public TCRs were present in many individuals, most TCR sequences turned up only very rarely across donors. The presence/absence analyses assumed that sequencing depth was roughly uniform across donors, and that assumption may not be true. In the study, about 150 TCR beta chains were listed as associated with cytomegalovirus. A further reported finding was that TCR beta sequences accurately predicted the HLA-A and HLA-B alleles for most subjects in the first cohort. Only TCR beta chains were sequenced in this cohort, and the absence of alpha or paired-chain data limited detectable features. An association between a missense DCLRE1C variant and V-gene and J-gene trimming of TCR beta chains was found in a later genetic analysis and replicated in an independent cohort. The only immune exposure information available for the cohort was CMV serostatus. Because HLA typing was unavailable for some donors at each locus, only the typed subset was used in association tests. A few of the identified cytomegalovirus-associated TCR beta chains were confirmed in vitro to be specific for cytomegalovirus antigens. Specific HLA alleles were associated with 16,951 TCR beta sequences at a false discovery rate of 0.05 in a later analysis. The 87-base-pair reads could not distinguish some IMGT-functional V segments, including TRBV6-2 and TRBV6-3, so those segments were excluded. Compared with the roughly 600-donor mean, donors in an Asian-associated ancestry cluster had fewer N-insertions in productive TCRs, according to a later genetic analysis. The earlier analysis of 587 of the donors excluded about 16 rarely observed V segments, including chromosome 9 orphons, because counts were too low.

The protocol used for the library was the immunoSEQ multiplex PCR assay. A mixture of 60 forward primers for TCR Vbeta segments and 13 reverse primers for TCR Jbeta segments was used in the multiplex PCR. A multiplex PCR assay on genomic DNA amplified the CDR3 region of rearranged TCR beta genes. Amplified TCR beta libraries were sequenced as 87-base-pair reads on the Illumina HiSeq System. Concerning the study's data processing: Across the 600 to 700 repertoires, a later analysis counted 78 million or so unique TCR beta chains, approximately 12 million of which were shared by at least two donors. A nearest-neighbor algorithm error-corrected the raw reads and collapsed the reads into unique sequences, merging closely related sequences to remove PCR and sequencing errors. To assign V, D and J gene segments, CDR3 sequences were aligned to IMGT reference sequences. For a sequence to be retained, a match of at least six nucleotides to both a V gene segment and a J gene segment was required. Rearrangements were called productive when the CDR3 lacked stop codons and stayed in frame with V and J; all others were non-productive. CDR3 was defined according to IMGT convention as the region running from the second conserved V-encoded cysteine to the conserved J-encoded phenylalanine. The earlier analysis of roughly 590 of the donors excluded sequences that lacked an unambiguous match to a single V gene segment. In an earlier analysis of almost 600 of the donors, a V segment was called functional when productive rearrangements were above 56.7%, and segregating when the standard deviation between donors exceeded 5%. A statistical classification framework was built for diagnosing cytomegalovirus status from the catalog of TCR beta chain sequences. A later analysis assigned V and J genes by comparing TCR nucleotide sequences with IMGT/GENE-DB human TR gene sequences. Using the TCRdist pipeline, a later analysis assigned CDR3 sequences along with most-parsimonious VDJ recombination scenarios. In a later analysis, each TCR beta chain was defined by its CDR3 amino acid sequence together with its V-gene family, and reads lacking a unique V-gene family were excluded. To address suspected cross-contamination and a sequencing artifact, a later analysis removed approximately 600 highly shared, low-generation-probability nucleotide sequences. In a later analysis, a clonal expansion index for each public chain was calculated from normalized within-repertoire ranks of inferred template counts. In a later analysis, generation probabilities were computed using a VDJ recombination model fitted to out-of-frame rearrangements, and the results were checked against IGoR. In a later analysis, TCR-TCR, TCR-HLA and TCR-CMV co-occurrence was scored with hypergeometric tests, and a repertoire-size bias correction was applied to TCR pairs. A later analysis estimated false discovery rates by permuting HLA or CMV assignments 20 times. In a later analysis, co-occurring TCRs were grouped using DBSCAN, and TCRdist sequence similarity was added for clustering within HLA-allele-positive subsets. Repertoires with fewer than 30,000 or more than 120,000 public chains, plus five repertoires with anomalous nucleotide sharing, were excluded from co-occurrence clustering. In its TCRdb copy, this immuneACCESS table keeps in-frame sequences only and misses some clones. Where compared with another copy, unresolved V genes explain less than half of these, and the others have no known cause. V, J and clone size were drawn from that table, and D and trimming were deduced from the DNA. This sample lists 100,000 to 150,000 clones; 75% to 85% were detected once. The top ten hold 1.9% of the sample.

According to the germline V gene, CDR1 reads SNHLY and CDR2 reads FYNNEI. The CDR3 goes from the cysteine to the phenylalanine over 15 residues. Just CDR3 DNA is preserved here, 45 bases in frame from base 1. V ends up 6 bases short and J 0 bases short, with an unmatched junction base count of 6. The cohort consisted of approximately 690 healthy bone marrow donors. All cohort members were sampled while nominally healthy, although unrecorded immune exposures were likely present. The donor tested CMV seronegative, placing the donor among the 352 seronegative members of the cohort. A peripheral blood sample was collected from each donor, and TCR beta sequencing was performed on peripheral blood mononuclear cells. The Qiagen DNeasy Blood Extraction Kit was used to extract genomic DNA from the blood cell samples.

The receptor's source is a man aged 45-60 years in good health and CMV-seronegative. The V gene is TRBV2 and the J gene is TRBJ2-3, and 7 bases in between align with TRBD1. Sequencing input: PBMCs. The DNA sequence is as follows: TGTGCCAGCAGGCCCGGGACAGCTAGCACAGATACGCAGTATTTT. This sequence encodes CASRPGTASTDTQYF.